The 32 T cell receptor beta chains below all came from one sample that was sequenced in a study of blood T cell repertoires in COVID-19. Sequencing used immunoSEQ multiplex PCR; TCRdb keeps in-frame clones, though not all of them. The table has about 200,000 clones, 70% to 90% seen once; the top ten hold 18%. Material: peripheral blood. These receptor sequences come from a man in his forties or fifties with COVID-19, enrolled during active disease.

V usage is TRBV30 and J usage is TRBJ2-5, with a possible D match to TRBD2 (6 bases). The CDR3 totals 13 residues. Trimming left V 5 bases short and J 9 bases short, with 19 bases between. Germline V gene data show CDR1 as GTSNPN and CDR2 as SVGIG (reference sequence). CDR3 loop: CAWERAGGAAQYF. For the CDR3, the DNA is TGTGCCTGGGAGCGGGCTGGCGGGGCGGCCCAGTACTTC.

This clone was recorded only once. The chain employs TRBV2 and TRBJ2-3, with D maybe TRBD1 (5 bases). CDR3 length: 14 amino acids. The V gene lost 0 bases and the J gene lost 2 bases, with 6 bases spanning the gap. CDR1 is SNHLY and CDR2 is FYNNEI in the germline V gene. CDR3 amino acids: CASSEATATDTQYF. For the CDR3, the DNA is TGTGCCAGCAGTGAAGCGACAGCCACAGATACGCAGTATTTT.

The chain is built from TRBV28 and TRBJ1-5; D might be TRBD1 (6 bases). With 5 bases removed from V and 5 bases from J, the gap between germline ends came to 13 bases. Germline CDR1 MDHEN, CDR2 SYDVKM. CDR3 length: 14 residues. CDR3 in amino acids: CASSPPDRYQPQHF. DNA of the CDR3: TGTGCCAGCAGTCCACCTGACAGGTATCAGCCCCAGCATTTT.

The chain combines TRBV5-1 with TRBJ1-6, with D unresolved. The CDR3 is 18 amino acids. Trimming stripped 0 bases from V and 8 bases from J, with 21 bases between. The germline gives CDR1 SGHRS, CDR2 YFSETQ. The CDR3 DNA sequence: TGCGCCAGCAGCTTGGCCGTGTTGCAGAGGCATTCGGATTCACCCCTCCACTTT. This sequence encodes CASSLAVLQRHSDSPLHF. Variable domain in full (rest from reference TRBV5-1 and TRBJ1-6): KAGVTQTPRYLIKTRGQQVTLSCSPISGHRSVSWYQQTPGQGLQFLFEYFSETQRNKGNFPGRFSGRQFSNSRSEMNVSTLELGDSALYLCASSLAVLQRHSDSPLHFGNGTRLTVT.

The V and J genes are TRBV24-1 and TRBJ1-5, with 7 bases lining up with TRBD1. The V gene's germline CDR1 is KGHDR and CDR2 SFDVKD. CDR3 length: 13 amino acids. V shed 7 bases, J shed 6 bases, and the junction held 5 bases outside the gene matches. The DNA of the CDR3 is TGTGCCACCAGCGCGGGACAGTTTCAGCCCCAGCATTTT. Its translation is CATSAGQFQPQHF.

This chain connects TRBV19 to TRBJ1-2; no reliable D call. The CDR3 runs 12 residues. Germline lookup yields CDR1 LNHDA and CDR2 SQIVND (reference sequence). V lost 8 bases, J lost 4 bases, and 11 bases lay in between. The CDR3 DNA sequence: TGTGCCAGTTCCGGGAAGACCTATGGCTACACCTTC. It encodes CASSGKTYGYTF.

The rearrangement links TRBV10-3 to TRBJ2-3, with D perhaps TRBD1 (6 bases). Germline CDR1 is ENHRY and CDR2 is SYGVKD. The CDR3 has 15 amino acids. V was shortened by 11 bases and J by 0 bases, with 18 bases between the two germline ends. The chain's CDR3 is CASSGPQGSTDTQYF. CDR3 bases: TGTGCCTCCTCCGGCCCCCAGGGGAGCACAGATACGCAGTATTTT.

Here the CDR3 DNA reads TGCGCCAGCAGCAGGGCCGGGACTAGCGGGGGTGAGCAGTTCTTC. Translation: CASSRAGTSGGEQFF. This sequence joins TRBV5-1 and TRBJ2-1, with 14 bases identical to TRBD2. The CDR3 length is 15 residues. The trim removed 4 bases at V and 9 bases at J, leaving 6 bases unmatched. Germline V gives CDR1 SGHRS, CDR2 YFSETQ.

This clone was detected a few times. This sequence joins TRBV6-5 and TRBJ2-5; no definite D call. The CDR3 sequence is 13 residues long. Looked up from germline, CDR1 is MNHEY and CDR2 is SVGAGI. V lost 2 bases and J 4 bases, leaving 8 bases between the germline ends. CDR3 DNA: TGTGCCAGCAGTTACGGTAGTGGAGAGACCCAGTACTTC. Its translation: CASSYGSGETQYF.

The chain uses TRBV29-1 and TRBJ2-7, with D possibly being TRBD1 (6 bases). V lost 4 bases and J 2 bases, leaving 9 bases between the germline ends. This CDR3 is built from 12 residues. Looked up from germline, CDR1 is SQVTM and CDR2 is ANQGSEA. The DNA of the CDR3 is TGCAGCGTTGCAGGGGACCCCTACGAGCAGTACTTC. Its protein product is CSVAGDPYEQYF.

The gene calls are TRBV3-1 (or the pseudogene TRBV3-2) and TRBJ2-7, with 8 nucleotides matching TRBD2. Germline loops: CDR1 LGHDT, CDR2 YNNKEL (reference sequence). The trim removed 3 bases at V and 4 bases at J, leaving 5 bases unmatched. This CDR3 is built from 14 residues. CDR3 sequence: CASSHNPGGYEQYF. CDR3 nucleotide sequence: TGTGCCAGCAGCCACAATCCGGGAGGGTACGAGCAGTACTTC.

The chain has TRBV10-1 and TRBJ2-5; 13 nucleotides agree with TRBD2. The CDR3 has 15 residues. Germline lookup yields CDR1 WNHNN and CDR2 SYGVQD (reference sequence). Trimming at V came to 5 bases and at J to 3 bases, leaving 3 bases not matched to a gene. As DNA, the CDR3 is TGCGCCAGCAGTCCAGGGACTAGCGGGAAAGAGACCCAGTACTTC. This gives the protein CASSPGTSGKETQYF.

This rearrangement joins TRBV27 to TRBJ2-5; possibly TRBD1 for D (5 bases). The CDR3 contains 14 residues. Trimming left V 3 bases short and J 2 bases short, with 10 bases between. Looked up from germline, CDR1 is MNHEY and CDR2 is SMNVEV (reference sequence). CDR3 residues: CASSFVGQQETQYF. The CDR3 nucleotides read TGTGCCAGCAGTTTCGTGGGGCAGCAAGAGACCCAGTACTTC.

V gene TRBV6-4 combines with J gene TRBJ1-2; D is uncertain. CDR3 size: 13 residues. V was cut by 6 bases and J by 1 base, with 9 bases left in between. Germline CDR1 is MRHNA and CDR2 is SNTAGT. The CDR3 loop is CASRMTFNYGYTF. In nucleotides, the CDR3 is TGTGCCAGCAGAATGACATTTAACTATGGCTACACCTTC.

The genes are TRBV18 and TRBJ2-1; 10 bases match TRBD1. Germline V gives CDR1 KGHSH, CDR2 LQKENI. V was pared by 3 bases and J by 8 bases, with 4 bases of the junction left unmatched. This CDR3 spans 14 amino acids. The CDR3 region is CASSPSGTGDEQFF. Written as DNA, the CDR3 is TGTGCCAGCTCACCTTCCGGGACAGGGGATGAGCAGTTCTTC. Combining the CDR3 with reference TRBV18 and TRBJ2-1 gives the whole variable domain NAGVMQNPRHLVRRRGQEARLRCSPMKGHSHVYWYRQLPEEGLKFMVYLQKENIIDESGMPKERFSAEFPKEGPSILRIQQVVRGDSAAYFCASSPSGTGDEQFFGPGTRLTVL.

V gene TRBV7-9 combines with J gene TRBJ2-1, with TRBD1 matching 7 bases. CDR3 length: 12 residues. Trimming cost V 5 bases and J 9 bases; bases outside gene matches: 4. Germline lookup yields CDR1 SEHNR and CDR2 FQNEAQ (reference sequence). Written as DNA, the CDR3 is TGTGCCAGCAGCGAGACAGGGACTGAGCAGTTCTTC. This gives the protein CASSETGTEQFF.

The chain uses TRBV19 and TRBJ1-1, with D possibly TRBD1 on 6 matching bases. Deletions cut 5 bases from V and 2 bases from J, with 9 bases between. The length of the CDR3 is 13 residues. Germline V gene sequence: CDR1 LNHDA, CDR2 SQIVND (reference sequence). The CDR3, as DNA: TGTGCCAGTAGTGGGGGCCTAAACACTGAAGCTTTCTTT. It codes for CASSGGLNTEAFF.

The chain recombines TRBV14 with TRBJ1-1; D not resolved. The CDR3 sequence is 14 residues long. Trimming took 1 base from V and 5 from J, leaving 11 bases between them. The germline V gene has CDR1 SGHDN and CDR2 FVKESK. The CDR3 region is CASSQVGVRTEAFF. The CDR3 bases are TGTGCCAGCAGCCAAGTGGGAGTTCGGACTGAAGCTTTCTTT.

The V call is TRBV6-5, the J call TRBJ1-5, with 7 nucleotides matching TRBD1. The germline V gene has CDR1 MNHEY and CDR2 SVGAGI. The J segment lost 6 bases and the V segment lost 6 bases, leaving 8 bases of the junction unmatched. The CDR3 length is 14 residues. The CDR3 nucleotides are TGTGCCAGCAGCGAGGGGGCTGGGGGTCAGCCCCAGCATTTT. Translated: CASSEGAGGQPQHF.

The chain carries TRBV9 and TRBJ2-1; perhaps TRBD2 as D (5 bases). The CDR3 is made up of 17 amino acids. Trimming pared 4 bases from V and 7 bases from J, leaving 24 bases between. CDR1 and CDR2 (germline): SGDLS, YYNGEE. The CDR3 region is CASSPGVRGSQRNEQFF. Written as DNA, the CDR3 is TGTGCCAGCAGCCCCGGGGTACGTGGCAGCCAACGAAATGAGCAGTTCTTC. Looking up the rest from reference TRBV9 and TRBJ2-1 gives the full variable domain: DSGVTQTPKHLITATGQRVTLRCSPRSGDLSVYWYQQSLDQGLQFLIQYYNGEERAKGNILERFSAQQFPDLHSELNLSSLELGDSALYFCASSPGVRGSQRNEQFFGPGTRLTVL.

The rearrangement links TRBV2 to TRBJ2-7; TRBD1 might be the D (6 bases). Per germline, CDR1 SNHLY and CDR2 FYNNEI. V lost 9 bases to trimming and J lost 0 bases, with 18 bases between them. The CDR3 spans 15 residues. CDR3 sequence (DNA): TGTGCCAGAGGAAAGGGGGAACGACTCTCCTACGAGCAGTACTTC. It encodes CARGKGERLSYEQYF.

This chain links TRBV2 with TRBJ2-1; no clear D gene. Germline V gene sequence: CDR1 SNHLY, CDR2 FYNNEI. CDR3 length: 12 amino acids. Trimming removed 4 bases from V and 9 bases from J, with 10 bases in between. CDR3 coding DNA: TGTGCCAGCAGTGGTAGTGTCACTGAGCAGTTCTTC. Its translation: CASSGSVTEQFF.

The chain links TRBV5-1 to TRBJ2-5; tentative D call: TRBD2 (7 bases). CDR1 and CDR2 from the germline V gene are SGHRS and YFSETQ. V lost 2 bases and J 5 bases, leaving 13 bases between the germline ends. The CDR3 runs 14 residues. The DNA of the CDR3 is TGCGCCAGCAGCTTTTGGGGGGGCGCGGAGACCCAGTACTTC. This codes for CASSFWGGAETQYF.

The rearrangement uses TRBV6-5 and TRBJ1-5; D ambiguous. V was pared by 6 bases and J by 3 bases, with 6 bases between. Looked up from germline, CDR1 is MNHEY and CDR2 is SVGAGI. This CDR3 is 12 amino acids long. CDR3 bases: TGTGCCAGCAGGCGTTCCAATCAGCCCCAGCATTTT. Translation: CASRRSNQPQHF.

V and J are TRBV2 and TRBJ2-1; 8 bases map to TRBD2. This CDR3 comprises 15 residues. The V segment lost 6 bases and the J segment 3 bases; nucleotides outside the gene matches: 7. The V gene's germline CDR1 is SNHLY and CDR2 FYNNEI. The CDR3 loop reads CASRDRGGLYNEQFF. The CDR3 DNA reads TGTGCCAGCAGAGACCGGGGGGGCCTCTACAATGAGCAGTTCTTC.

The rearrangement joins TRBV6-6 to TRBJ1-2; possibly TRBD1 for D (6 bases). Trimming pared 6 bases from V and 4 bases from J, leaving 12 bases between. The CDR3 length is 13 residues. Germline lookup yields CDR1 MNHNY and CDR2 SVGAGI (reference sequence). The DNA for the CDR3 is TGTGCCAGCAGGGACAGTTCTTCCTATGGCTACACCTTC. This sequence encodes CASRDSSSYGYTF.

The chain recombines TRBV9 with TRBJ1-1; TRBD1 agrees at 8 bases. In germline, CDR1 is SGDLS, CDR2 YYNGEE. Trimming at V came to 0 bases and at J to 7 bases, leaving 8 bases not matched to a gene. This CDR3 has 15 residues. The CDR3 region is CASSVGVRGQGEAFF. The DNA of the CDR3 is TGTGCCAGCAGCGTAGGGGTCAGGGGGCAGGGTGAAGCTTTCTTT.

The chain is built from TRBV7-9 and TRBJ2-2; 7 bases agree with TRBD2. The CDR3 is made up of 14 amino acids. The V and J ends lost 8 bases and 7 bases, in that order; junction bases with no gene match: 10. The germline V gene has CDR1 SEHNR and CDR2 FQNEAQ (reference sequence). The CDR3 region has the DNA TGTGCCAGCGACTTGGCGGGGGTGAGCGGGGAGCTGTTTTTT. Amino acid sequence: CASDLAGVSGELFF.

This rearrangement joins TRBV27 to TRBJ2-7, with TRBD2 matching 9 bases. V was pared by 2 bases and J by 6 bases, with 8 bases of the junction left unmatched. CDR1 is MNHEY and CDR2 is SMNVEV in the germline V gene (reference sequence). The CDR3 length is 15 residues. The CDR3 DNA follows: TGTGCCAGCAGTTTAGCGGGAGGGCCGTATCCCGAGCAGTACTTC. Translated: CASSLAGGPYPEQYF.

This chain joins TRBV30 and TRBJ2-1; 10 bases fit TRBD2. Germline V gene sequence: CDR1 GTSNPN, CDR2 SVGIG (reference sequence). This CDR3 comprises 19 residues. V was clipped by 4 bases and J by 10 bases; unmatched bases: 25. The CDR3 coding sequence is TGTGCCTGGACTGGGAAACAGGGGCAGGCTAGCGGGGGAACTTCGGAGCAGTTCTTC. Protein: CAWTGKQGQASGGTSEQFF.

The CDR3 bases are TGTGCCAGCAGCGTTTTCCCCCTCACTGAAGCTTTCTTT. Translating it yields CASSVFPLTEAFF. V gene TRBV9 combines with J gene TRBJ1-1; D not resolved. V lost 2 bases and J lost 4, with 9 bases in between. CDR3 length equals 13 residues. Germline V gene sequence: CDR1 SGDLS, CDR2 YYNGEE.

This chain connects TRBV2 to TRBJ1-5; TRBD1 matches 7 bases. CDR3 length: 14 residues. Per germline, CDR1 SNHLY and CDR2 FYNNEI. V lost 8 bases and J lost 7; bases outside the gene matches: 11. CDR3 in DNA: TGTGCCAGCGTCGACAGGGTGATTGAGCAGCCCCAGCATTTT. It translates to CASVDRVIEQPQHF.